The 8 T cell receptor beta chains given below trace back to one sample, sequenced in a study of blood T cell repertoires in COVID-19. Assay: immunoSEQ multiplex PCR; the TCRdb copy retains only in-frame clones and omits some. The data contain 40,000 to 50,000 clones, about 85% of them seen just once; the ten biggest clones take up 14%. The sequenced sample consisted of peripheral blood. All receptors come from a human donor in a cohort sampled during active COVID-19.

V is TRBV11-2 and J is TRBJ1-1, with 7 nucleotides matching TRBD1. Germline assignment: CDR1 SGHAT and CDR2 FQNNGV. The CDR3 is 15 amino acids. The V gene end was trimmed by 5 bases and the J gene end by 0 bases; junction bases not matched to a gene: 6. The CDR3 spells CASSVTRGMNTEAFF. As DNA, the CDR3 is TGTGCCAGCAGCGTAACCAGGGGGATGAACACTGAAGCTTTCTTT.

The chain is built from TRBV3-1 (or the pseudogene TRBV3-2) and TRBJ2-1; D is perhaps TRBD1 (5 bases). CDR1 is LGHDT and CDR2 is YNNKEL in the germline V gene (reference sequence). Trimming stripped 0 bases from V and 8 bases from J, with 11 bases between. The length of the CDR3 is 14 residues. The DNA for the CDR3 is TGTGCCAGCAGCCAAGAGGGAACAGGAGATGAGCAGTTCTTC. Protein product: CASSQEGTGDEQFF.

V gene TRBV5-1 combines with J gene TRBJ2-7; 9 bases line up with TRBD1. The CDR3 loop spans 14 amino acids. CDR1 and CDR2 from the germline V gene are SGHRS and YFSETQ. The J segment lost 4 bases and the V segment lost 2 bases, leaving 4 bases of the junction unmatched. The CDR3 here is CASSLQGAGYEQYF. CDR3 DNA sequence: TGCGCCAGCAGCTTACAGGGGGCGGGGTACGAGCAGTACTTC. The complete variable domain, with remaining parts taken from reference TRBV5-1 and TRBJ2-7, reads KAGVTQTPRYLIKTRGQQVTLSCSPISGHRSVSWYQQTPGQGLQFLFEYFSETQRNKGNFPGRFSGRQFSNSRSEMNVSTLELGDSALYLCASSLQGAGYEQYFGPGTRLTVT.

The DNA for the CDR3 is TGTGCCAGCAGCCGGAGGGGTAACACTGAAGCTTTCTTT. It is translated as CASSRRGNTEAFF. The rearrangement joins TRBV3-1 (or the pseudogene TRBV3-2) to TRBJ1-1; possible D gene TRBD1, 5 bases. Trimming took 4 bases from V and 2 from J, leaving 8 bases between them. Germline CDR1 LGHDT, CDR2 YNNKEL (reference sequence). CDR3 size: 13 residues.

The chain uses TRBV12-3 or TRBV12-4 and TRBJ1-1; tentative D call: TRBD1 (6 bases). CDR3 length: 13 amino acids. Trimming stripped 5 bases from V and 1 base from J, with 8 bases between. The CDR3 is CASSTQGNTEAFF. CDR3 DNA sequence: TGTGCCAGCAGTACACAGGGGAACACTGAAGCTTTCTTT.

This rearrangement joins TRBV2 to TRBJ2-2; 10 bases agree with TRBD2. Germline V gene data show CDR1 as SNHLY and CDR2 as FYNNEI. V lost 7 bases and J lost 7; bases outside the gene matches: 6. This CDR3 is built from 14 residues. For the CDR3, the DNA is TGTGCCAGCAAGGAGCTAGCGGGAGTCGGGGAGCTGTTTTTT. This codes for CASKELAGVGELFF.

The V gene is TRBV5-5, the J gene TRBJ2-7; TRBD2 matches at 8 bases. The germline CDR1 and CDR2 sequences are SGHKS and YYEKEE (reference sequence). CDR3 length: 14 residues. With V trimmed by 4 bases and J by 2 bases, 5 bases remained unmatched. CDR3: CASSTYGGAYEQYF. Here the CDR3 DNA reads TGTGCCAGCAGCACCTACGGGGGGGCCTACGAGCAGTACTTC.

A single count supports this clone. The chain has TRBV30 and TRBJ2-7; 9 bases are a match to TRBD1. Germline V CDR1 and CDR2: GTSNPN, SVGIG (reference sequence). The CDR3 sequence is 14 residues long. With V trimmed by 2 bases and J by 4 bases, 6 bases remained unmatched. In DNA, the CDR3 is TGTGCCTGGAGTCCGGGACAGGGAGTATACGAGCAGTACTTC. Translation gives CAWSPGQGVYEQYF.